A single sample gave rise to the 27 T cell receptor beta chains below, sequenced in a study of blood T cell repertoires in COVID-19. Assay: immunoSEQ multiplex PCR; the TCRdb copy retains only in-frame clones and omits some. The sample has 150,000 to 200,000 clones, about 90% seen once. The sample taken for sequencing was PBMCs or T cells enriched from blood (not recorded which). The receptors shown here come from a human donor with acute COVID-19. The donor label of this sample is uncertain.

J is TRBJ2-2 and V is TRBV3-1 (or the pseudogene TRBV3-2), with TRBD1 matching over 7 bases. Germline-derived CDR1 and CDR2 are LGHDT and YNNKEL (reference sequence). The CDR3 loop spans 12 amino acids. V lost 5 bases and J lost 15; bases outside the gene matches: 9. The CDR3 bases are TGTGCCAGCAGCGGGTCACAGGGGACGTTGTTTTTT. Translating gives CASSGSQGTLFF.

The J gene is TRBJ2-1, the V gene TRBV24-1; 11 bases fit TRBD1. This CDR3 has 16 residues. Germline values: CDR1 KGHDR, CDR2 SFDVKD. V was pared by 9 bases and J by 7 bases, with 13 bases of the junction left unmatched. In nucleotides, the CDR3 is TGTGCCACCGCTTATGGTTTCGGGACAGGGGGGAATGAGCAGTTCTTC. Its protein is CATAYGFGTGGNEQFF.

The chain links TRBV27 to TRBJ2-5; a possible D gene is TRBD2 (6 bases). CDR3 length equals 15 residues. The V gene's germline CDR1 is MNHEY and CDR2 SMNVEV (reference sequence). The germline V and J ends were trimmed by 5 bases and 6 bases, with 19 bases remaining between them. CDR3 sequence reads: CASSVQWTTVKTQYF. CDR3 DNA sequence: TGTGCCAGCAGTGTCCAGTGGACTACGGTTAAGACCCAGTACTTC.

V is TRBV7-6 and J is TRBJ1-2; the match to TRBD1 covers 9 bases. The CDR3 has 16 amino acids. From germline, CDR1 is SGHVS and CDR2 FNYEAQ. The V and J ends lost 5 bases and 5 bases, in that order; junction bases with no gene match: 12. Written as DNA, the CDR3 is TGTGCCAGCAGCCTGGGGGGACAGGGTCGTTCGTATGGCTACACCTTC. Residues: CASSLGGQGRSYGYTF.

V gene TRBV12-3 or TRBV12-4 combines with J gene TRBJ1-5, with TRBD1 as a possible D gene (5 bases). The CDR3 covers 13 residues. Trimming cost V 3 bases and J 7 bases, with 10 bases left between them. CDR3: CASSFGRVQPQHF. In nucleotides, the CDR3 is TGTGCCAGCAGTTTCGGCAGGGTCCAGCCCCAGCATTTT.

The chain combines TRBV5-1 with TRBJ2-5; D possibly corresponds to TRBD1 (6 bases). Trimming left V 4 bases short and J 5 bases short, with 18 bases between. CDR3 length: 15 residues. CDR1 SGHRS and CDR2 YFSETQ come from the germline V gene. The CDR3 region has the DNA TGCGCCAGCAGCAGGGGGACACGCCGTACGGAGACCCAGTACTTC. Its protein is CASSRGTRRTETQYF.

This rearrangement joins TRBV2 to TRBJ1-4; 9 bases agree with TRBD1. Germline V gene lookup returns CDR1 SNHLY and CDR2 FYNNEI. V trimming: 7 bases; J trimming: 0 bases; junction bases outside the gene matches: 6. The CDR3 runs to 16 residues. The CDR3 DNA follows: TGTGCCAGCAAGCGGGACAGGGTGGCAACTAATGAAAAACTGTTTTTT. Translating it yields CASKRDRVATNEKLFF.

The chain is built from TRBV12-5 and TRBJ1-5, with 9 bases matching TRBD1. CDR1 LGHNT and CDR2 FRNRAP come from the germline V gene. The CDR3 is made up of 15 amino acids. After removal of 6 bases from V and 3 bases from J, the junction contained 6 bases not matched to a gene. Written as DNA, the CDR3 is TGTGCTAGTGGACTGGGACAGGGACACAATCAGCCCCAGCATTTT. Encoded protein: CASGLGQGHNQPQHF.

This chain connects TRBV5-1 to TRBJ1-3; D may be TRBD1 (6 bases). Deletions cut 0 bases from V and 4 bases from J, with 11 bases between. There are 15 residues in the CDR3. CDR1 is SGHRS, CDR2 YFSETQ, per germline. In nucleotides, the CDR3 is TGCGCCAGCAGCTTGGACAGGGTATCGGGAAACACCATATATTTT. As protein: CASSLDRVSGNTIYF.

This chain joins TRBV6-6 and TRBJ2-6; TRBD1 agrees at 9 bases. The CDR3 contains 17 residues. With 5 bases clipped from V and 0 bases from J, the junction kept 5 bases outside the gene matches. The V gene's germline CDR1 is MNHNY and CDR2 SVGAGI (reference sequence). The chain's CDR3 is CASSQTGGFSGANVLTF. The CDR3 nucleotides read TGTGCCAGCAGTCAGACAGGGGGTTTCTCTGGGGCCAACGTCCTGACTTTC.

This rearrangement joins TRBV10-3 to TRBJ2-7, with D possibly being TRBD1 (6 bases). The length of the CDR3 is 12 residues. Per germline, CDR1 ENHRY and CDR2 SYGVKD. V gave up 10 bases and J gave up 1 base, with 11 bases separating them. CDR3 protein: CATRTVSYEQYF. In DNA, the CDR3 is TGTGCCACTCGGACAGTTTCCTACGAGCAGTACTTC.

The chain carries TRBV7-9 and TRBJ1-3; D is undetermined. The CDR3 is made up of 15 amino acids. Germline CDR1 and CDR2: SEHNR and FQNEAQ (reference sequence). Trimming removed 7 bases at V and 7 bases at J, with 20 bases between. DNA of the CDR3: TGTGCCAGCACCTTTTCTGAGGCCGGATCTAACACCATATATTTT. It codes for CASTFSEAGSNTIYF. Based on the CDR3 plus reference TRBV7-9 and TRBJ1-3, the full variable domain is DTGVSQNPRHKITKRGQNVTFRCDPISEHNRLYWYRQTLGQGPEFLTYFQNEAQLEKSRLLSDRFSAERPKGSFSTLEIQRTEQGDSAMYLCASTFSEAGSNTIYFGEGSWLTVV.

The chain recombines TRBV7-3 with TRBJ2-1, with 7 nucleotides matching TRBD1. The germline V gene encodes CDR1 SGHTA and CDR2 FQGTGA. The CDR3 has 14 residues. The V gene end was trimmed by 0 bases and the J gene end by 8 bases; junction bases not matched to a gene: 4. CDR3 in amino acids: CASSLTGGWHEQFF. In nucleotides, the CDR3 is TGTGCCAGCAGCTTAACAGGGGGCTGGCATGAGCAGTTCTTC. The full variable domain, in which reference TRBV7-3 and TRBJ2-1 provide the parts outside the CDR3, is GAGVSQTPSNKVTEKGKYVELRCDPISGHTALYWYRQSLGQGPEFLIYFQGTGAADDSGLPNDRFFAVRPEGSVSTLKIQRTERGDSAVYLCASSLTGGWHEQFFGPGTRLTVL.

This chain connects TRBV6-1 to TRBJ2-7, with D tentatively TRBD1 (6 bases). The germline V and J ends were trimmed by 0 bases and 5 bases, with 26 bases remaining between them. CDR1 is MNHNS and CDR2 is SASEGT in the germline V gene. CDR3 length: 19 amino acids. The CDR3 is CASSEALLIFGQFLNEQYF. The CDR3 nucleotides read TGTGCCAGCAGTGAAGCGCTTCTTATTTTCGGACAGTTTTTGAACGAGCAGTACTTC.

This clone was detected a few times. The rearrangement uses TRBV19 and TRBJ1-6; 9 positions agree with TRBD1. This CDR3 spans 14 amino acids. V dropped 9 bases and J dropped 6; count of bases not matched to a gene: 6. The V gene's germline CDR1 is LNHDA and CDR2 SQIVND (reference sequence). The CDR3 sequence is CASQDRGGNSPLHF. CDR3 DNA sequence: TGTGCCAGCCAGGACAGGGGTGGTAATTCACCCCTCCACTTT.

The V call is TRBV18, the J call TRBJ1-4, with D perhaps TRBD1 (5 bases). Trimming took off 3 bases at V and 6 bases at J, with 8 bases between the two ends. The CDR3 totals 13 residues. Germline values: CDR1 KGHSH, CDR2 LQKENI. Here the CDR3 DNA reads TGTGCCAGCTCACCCATGACAGATGAAAAACTGTTTTTT. Translating it yields CASSPMTDEKLFF.

In its sample, this clone was seen once. The genes are TRBV2 and TRBJ2-6; D not certain. Per germline, CDR1 SNHLY and CDR2 FYNNEI. Trimming cost V 7 bases and J 2 bases, with 6 bases left between them. This CDR3 is built from 13 residues. Here the CDR3 DNA reads TGTGCCAGCACATCAGCTGGGGCCAACGTCCTGACTTTC. The encoded protein is CASTSAGANVLTF.

V usage is TRBV6-2 or TRBV6-3 and J usage is TRBJ1-1; D call uncertain. CDR3 size: 13 residues. The V and J ends lost 0 bases and 3 bases respectively, with 5 bases between them. Germline-derived CDR1 and CDR2 are MNHEY and SVGEGT. The CDR3 DNA follows: TGTGCCAGCAGTTACTCCGTCTACACTGAAGCTTTCTTT. Its protein is CASSYSVYTEAFF.

The rearrangement joins TRBV4-2 to TRBJ1-2; the D gene is possibly TRBD1 (5 bases). Germline CDR1 reads LGHNA; CDR2 reads YNFKEQ. Trimming stripped 0 bases from V and 4 bases from J, with 27 bases between. The CDR3 extends over 20 amino acids. DNA of the CDR3: TGTGCCAGCAGCCAAGATAGGAAGCGCCAGGGAACCCCACTGGGCTATGGCTACACCTTC. Translated: CASSQDRKRQGTPLGYGYTF.

This clone was counted a single time. J is TRBJ2-6 and V is TRBV30; D not resolved. With 2 bases removed from V and 0 bases from J, the gap between germline ends came to 5 bases. The CDR3 totals 14 residues. Germline-derived CDR1 and CDR2 are GTSNPN and SVGIG (reference sequence). CDR3 DNA sequence: TGTGCCTGGAGTTCGGGCTCTGGGGCCAACGTCCTGACTTTC. This encodes CAWSSGSGANVLTF.

The rearrangement links TRBV18 to TRBJ2-5, with D unresolved. V lost 3 bases and J lost 1, with 9 bases in between. This CDR3 has 14 amino acids. Per germline, CDR1 KGHSH and CDR2 LQKENI. CDR3 sequence (DNA): TGTGCCAGCTCACCTGTACACCCCCAAGAGACCCAGTACTTC. As protein: CASSPVHPQETQYF. Supplemented by reference TRBV18 and TRBJ2-5, the full variable domain reads NAGVMQNPRHLVRRRGQEARLRCSPMKGHSHVYWYRQLPEEGLKFMVYLQKENIIDESGMPKERFSAEFPKEGPSILRIQQVVRGDSAAYFCASSPVHPQETQYFGPGTRLLVL.

The chain uses TRBV5-1 and TRBJ1-4; D perhaps matches TRBD1 (6 bases). Trimming took off 0 bases at V and 4 bases at J, with 13 bases between the two ends. Germline V gene lookup returns CDR1 SGHRS and CDR2 YFSETQ. CDR3 length equals 16 residues. Here the CDR3 reads CASSLEAGASNEKLFF. CDR3 bases: TGCGCCAGCAGCTTGGAAGCGGGGGCCAGTAATGAAAAACTGTTTTTT.

The chain links TRBV20-1 to TRBJ2-5; maybe TRBD2 (6 bases). This CDR3 has 14 residues. Germline values: CDR1 DFQATT, CDR2 SNEGSKA (reference sequence). V shed 3 bases and J shed 5 bases, with 16 bases lying between them. The CDR3, as DNA: TGCAGTGCTAGTCGCACGGTTCGGGAGGAGACCCAGTACTTC. Amino acid sequence: CSASRTVREETQYF.

The gene calls are TRBV4-3 and TRBJ1-2; D gene unclear. Germline loops: CDR1 LGHNA, CDR2 YSLEER. V was cut by 0 bases and J by 6 bases, with 14 bases left in between. The CDR3 consists of 15 residues. CDR3 bases: TGCGCCAGCAGCCAAGATTGGGCGGGGAGGGATGGCTACACCTTC. Its protein is CASSQDWAGRDGYTF.

This clone was observed a single time. The chain recombines TRBV2 with TRBJ1-2, with D tentatively TRBD1 (5 bases). V shed 6 bases and J shed 6 bases, with 20 bases lying between them. The CDR3 covers 15 residues. Germline CDR1 and CDR2: SNHLY and FYNNEI. The DNA of the CDR3 is TGTGCCAGCAGCCCCACAAGGGGCCTCAGGGATGGCTACACCTTC. This encodes CASSPTRGLRDGYTF.

The V call is TRBV6-4, the J call TRBJ2-2; TRBD2 agrees at 13 bases. After removal of 5 bases from V and 3 bases from J, the junction contained 3 bases not matched to a gene. Germline-derived CDR1 and CDR2 are MRHNA and SNTAGT. The CDR3 extends over 16 amino acids. CDR3 bases: TGTGCCAGCAGTCGGACTAGCGGGGGTCACACCGGGGAGCTGTTTTTT. Residues: CASSRTSGGHTGELFF.

The CDR3 sequence: CATSRDSGVGGNIQYF. The CDR3 bases are TGTGCCACCAGCAGAGATTCGGGGGTCGGGGGAAACATTCAGTACTTC. The chain recombines TRBV15 with TRBJ2-4; possible D gene TRBD2, 6 bases. Trimming stripped 0 bases from V and 6 bases from J, with 15 bases between. Germline lookup yields CDR1 LNHNV and CDR2 YYDKDF (reference sequence). There are 16 residues in the CDR3.